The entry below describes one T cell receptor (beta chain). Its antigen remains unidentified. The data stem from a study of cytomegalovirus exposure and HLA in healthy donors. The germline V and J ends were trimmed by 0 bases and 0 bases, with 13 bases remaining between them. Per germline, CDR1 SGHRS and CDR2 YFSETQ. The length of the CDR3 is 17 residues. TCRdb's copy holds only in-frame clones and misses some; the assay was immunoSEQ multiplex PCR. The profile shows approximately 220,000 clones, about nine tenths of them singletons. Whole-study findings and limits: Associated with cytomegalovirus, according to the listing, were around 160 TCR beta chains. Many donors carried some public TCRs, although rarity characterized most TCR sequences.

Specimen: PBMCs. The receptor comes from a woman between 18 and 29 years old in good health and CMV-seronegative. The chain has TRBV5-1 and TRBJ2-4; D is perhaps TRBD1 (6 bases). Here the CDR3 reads CASSLAGHHLAKNIQYF. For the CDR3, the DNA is TGCGCCAGCAGCTTGGCGGGACACCATTTAGCCAAAAACATTCAGTACTTC.